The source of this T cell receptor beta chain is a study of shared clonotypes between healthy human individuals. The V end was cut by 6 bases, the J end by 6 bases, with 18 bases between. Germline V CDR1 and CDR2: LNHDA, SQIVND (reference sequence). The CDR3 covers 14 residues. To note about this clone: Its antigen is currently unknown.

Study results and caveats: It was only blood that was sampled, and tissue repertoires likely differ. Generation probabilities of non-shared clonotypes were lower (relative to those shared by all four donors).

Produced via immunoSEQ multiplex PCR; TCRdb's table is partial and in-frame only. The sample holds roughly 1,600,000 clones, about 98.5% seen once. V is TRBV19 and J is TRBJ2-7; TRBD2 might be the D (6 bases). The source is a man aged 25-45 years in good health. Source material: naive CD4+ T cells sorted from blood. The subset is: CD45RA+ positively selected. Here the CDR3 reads CASSRNGLGGEQYF. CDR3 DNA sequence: TGTGCCAGTAGCCGCAACGGCCTGGGGGGCGAGCAGTACTTC.